These 8 T cell receptor beta chains share one sample of origin, sequenced in a study of Ad26.COV2.S vaccination and SARS-CoV-2 variants. TCRdb's copy holds only in-frame clones and misses some; the assay was immunoSEQ multiplex PCR. The sample has about 440,000 clones; roughly 88% are singletons. Indicated treatment: around 19 received Ad26.COV2.S at low or high dose, single or two shots; roughly five received placebo; per-sample allocation not given. The investigators took samples on day 63 after the first vaccine or placebo injection. The sample consisted of peripheral blood, taken in a trial of Ad26.COV2.S vaccine versus placebo. The receptors here all came from a person between 18 and 65 years old who received the Ad26.COV2.S COVID-19 vaccine or a placebo.

This chain uses TRBV7-2 with TRBJ2-1, with D possibly matching TRBD2 (5 bases). V dropped 2 bases and J dropped 10 bases, with 18 bases sitting between them. Germline CDR1 SGHTA, CDR2 FQGNSA. This CDR3 contains 15 residues. In DNA, the CDR3 is TGTGCCAGCAGCTTAAACCCGAGGGCGGTCGGCGAGCAGTTCTTC. Translating gives CASSLNPRAVGEQFF.

This sequence joins TRBV11-3 and TRBJ2-1; 8 nucleotides line up with TRBD1. Germline V gene lookup returns CDR1 SGHNT and CDR2 YENEEA. The CDR3 runs to 14 residues. V gave up 4 bases and J gave up 3 bases; unmatched junction bases: 2. The CDR3 coding sequence is TGTGCCAGCAGCTCGGACAGGGACTACAATGAGCAGTTCTTC. It translates to CASSSDRDYNEQFF. The full variable domain, completed using reference TRBV11-3 and TRBJ2-1, is EAGVVQSPRYKIIEKKQPVAFWCNPISGHNTLYWYLQNLGQGPELLIRYENEEAVDDSQLPKDRFSAERLKGVDSTLKIQPAELGDSAVYLCASSSDRDYNEQFFGPGTRLTVL.

V usage is TRBV7-2 and J usage is TRBJ2-2, with unresolved D. The V end was cut by 1 base, the J end by 5 bases, with 8 bases between. This CDR3 region has 14 residues. Germline V gene data show CDR1 as SGHTA and CDR2 as FQGNSA. CDR3 sequence: CASSLVRVTGELFF. CDR3 in DNA: TGTGCCAGCAGCTTAGTTCGAGTTACCGGGGAGCTGTTTTTT.

This rearrangement joins TRBV7-6 to TRBJ2-3, with D tentatively TRBD2 (5 bases). Trimming shortened V by 1 base and J by 6 bases, and 8 bases separated the two germline ends. Germline V gene sequence: CDR1 SGHVS, CDR2 FNYEAQ. The CDR3 totals 13 residues. CDR3 sequence: CASSLVEADTQYF. In nucleotides, the CDR3 is TGTGCCAGCAGCTTAGTGGAGGCGGATACGCAGTATTTT.

The rearrangement uses TRBV5-4 and TRBJ2-1; 7 bases line up with TRBD2. V shed 4 bases and J 6 bases; nucleotides not matched to a gene: 13. In germline, CDR1 is SGHNT, CDR2 YYREEE (reference sequence). This CDR3 is built from 16 residues. The CDR3 here is CASSPGGAGGGNEQFF. CDR3 DNA sequence: TGTGCCAGCAGCCCAGGCGGAGCTGGCGGGGGCAATGAGCAGTTCTTC.

The sample holds one count of this clone. V and J are TRBV15 and TRBJ1-2; D gene uncertain. V was pared by 3 bases and J by 9 bases, with 20 bases between. This CDR3 comprises 15 residues. Germline CDR1 LNHNV, CDR2 YYDKDF (reference sequence). The CDR3 DNA reads TGTGCCACCAGCAGGCGTACCACGGGGAATCGTCGCTACACCTTC. Its protein product is CATSRRTTGNRRYTF.

This chain connects TRBV27 to TRBJ2-3, with a tentative D call TRBD1 (6 bases). V dropped 4 bases and J dropped 4 bases, with 12 bases sitting between them. There are 14 residues in the CDR3. Germline lookup yields CDR1 MNHEY and CDR2 SMNVEV (reference sequence). Here the CDR3 reads CASSSTGNPDTQYF. CDR3 coding DNA: TGTGCCAGCAGTTCTACAGGGAACCCAGATACGCAGTATTTT.

V gene TRBV5-4 combines with J gene TRBJ1-4; D ambiguous. Germline values: CDR1 SGHNT, CDR2 YYREEE (reference sequence). This CDR3 spans 14 amino acids. V lost 5 bases, J lost 5 bases, and 13 bases lay in between. CDR3 DNA: TGTGCCAGCAGACCCGTCGGAGAAAATGAAAAACTGTTTTTT. It is translated as CASRPVGENEKLFF.